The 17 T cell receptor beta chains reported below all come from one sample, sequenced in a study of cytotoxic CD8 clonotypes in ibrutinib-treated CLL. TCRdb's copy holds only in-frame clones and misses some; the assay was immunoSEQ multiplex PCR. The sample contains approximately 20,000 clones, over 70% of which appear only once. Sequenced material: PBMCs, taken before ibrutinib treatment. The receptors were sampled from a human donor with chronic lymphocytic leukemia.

The CDR3: CASSLSDRERDTQYF. In DNA, the CDR3 is TGTGCCAGCAGCTTATCCGACAGGGAACGGGATACGCAGTATTTT. This sequence joins TRBV11-2 and TRBJ2-3; 7 nucleotides line up with TRBD1. This CDR3 is built from 15 residues. V was clipped by 2 bases and J by 6 bases; unmatched bases: 8. The V gene's germline CDR1 is SGHAT and CDR2 FQNNGV.

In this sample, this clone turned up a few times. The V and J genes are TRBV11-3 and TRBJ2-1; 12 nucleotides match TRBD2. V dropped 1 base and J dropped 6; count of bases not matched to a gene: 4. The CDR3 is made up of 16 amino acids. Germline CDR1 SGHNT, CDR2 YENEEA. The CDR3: CASSLGLAGGSNEQFF. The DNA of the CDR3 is TGTGCCAGCAGCTTAGGTCTAGCGGGGGGGTCCAATGAGCAGTTCTTC.

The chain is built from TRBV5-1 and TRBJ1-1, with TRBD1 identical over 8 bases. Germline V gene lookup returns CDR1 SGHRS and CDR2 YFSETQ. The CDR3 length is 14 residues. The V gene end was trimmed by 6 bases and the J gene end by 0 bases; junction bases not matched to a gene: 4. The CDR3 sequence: CASTGQGLNTEAFF. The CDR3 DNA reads TGCGCCAGCACCGGACAGGGCCTGAACACTGAAGCTTTCTTT.

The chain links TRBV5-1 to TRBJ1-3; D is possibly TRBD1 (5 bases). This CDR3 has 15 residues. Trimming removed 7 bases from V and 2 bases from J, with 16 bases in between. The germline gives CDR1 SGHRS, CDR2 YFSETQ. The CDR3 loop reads CASSQDGGAGNTIYF. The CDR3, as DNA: TGCGCCAGCTCCCAAGACGGGGGGGCTGGAAACACCATATATTTT.

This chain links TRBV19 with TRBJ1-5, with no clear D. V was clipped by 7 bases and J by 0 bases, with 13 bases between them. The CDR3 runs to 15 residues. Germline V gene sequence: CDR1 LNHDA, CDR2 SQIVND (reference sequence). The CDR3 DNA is TGTGCCAGTAACACGGCACGGTATAGCAATCAGCCCCAGCATTTT. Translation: CASNTARYSNQPQHF.

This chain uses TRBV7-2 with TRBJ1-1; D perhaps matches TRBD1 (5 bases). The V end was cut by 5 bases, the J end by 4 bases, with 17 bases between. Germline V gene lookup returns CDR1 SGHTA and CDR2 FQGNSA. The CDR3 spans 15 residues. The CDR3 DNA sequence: TGTGCCAGCAGCGCCAGAGGGGTTTCGGTCACTGAAGCTTTCTTT. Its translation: CASSARGVSVTEAFF.

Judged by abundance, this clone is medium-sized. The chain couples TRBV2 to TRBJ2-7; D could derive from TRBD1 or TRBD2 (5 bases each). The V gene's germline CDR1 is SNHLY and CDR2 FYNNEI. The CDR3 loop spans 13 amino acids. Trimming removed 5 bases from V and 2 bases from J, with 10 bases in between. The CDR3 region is CASSSGRAYEQYF. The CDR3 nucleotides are TGTGCCAGCAGTTCGGGACGGGCCTACGAGCAGTACTTC.

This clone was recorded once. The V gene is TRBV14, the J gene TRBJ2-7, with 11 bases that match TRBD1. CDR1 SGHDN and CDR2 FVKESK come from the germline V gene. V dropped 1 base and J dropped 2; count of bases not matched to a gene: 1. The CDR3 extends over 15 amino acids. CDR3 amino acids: CASSQGGQGAYEQYF. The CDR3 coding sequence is TGTGCCAGCAGCCAAGGGGGACAGGGGGCCTACGAGCAGTACTTC. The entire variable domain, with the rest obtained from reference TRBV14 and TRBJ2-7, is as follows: EAGVTQFPSHSVIEKGQTVTLRCDPISGHDNLYWYRRVMGKEIKFLLHFVKESKQDESGMPNNRFLAERTGGTYSTLKVQPAELEDSGVYFCASSQGGQGAYEQYFGPGTRLTVT.

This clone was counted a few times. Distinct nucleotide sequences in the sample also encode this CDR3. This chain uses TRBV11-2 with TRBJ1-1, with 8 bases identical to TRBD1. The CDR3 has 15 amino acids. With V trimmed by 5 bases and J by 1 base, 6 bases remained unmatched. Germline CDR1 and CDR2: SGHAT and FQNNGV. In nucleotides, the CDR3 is TGTGCCAGCAGCGCTATTGGACAGGGGAACACTGAAGCTTTCTTT. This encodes CASSAIGQGNTEAFF.

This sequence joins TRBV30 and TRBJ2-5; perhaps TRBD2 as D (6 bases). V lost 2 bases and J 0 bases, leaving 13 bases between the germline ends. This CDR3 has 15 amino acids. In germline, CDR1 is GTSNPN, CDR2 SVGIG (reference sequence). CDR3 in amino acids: CAWSPLGGYQETQYF. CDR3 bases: TGTGCCTGGAGTCCGCTCGGGGGTTACCAAGAGACCCAGTACTTC.

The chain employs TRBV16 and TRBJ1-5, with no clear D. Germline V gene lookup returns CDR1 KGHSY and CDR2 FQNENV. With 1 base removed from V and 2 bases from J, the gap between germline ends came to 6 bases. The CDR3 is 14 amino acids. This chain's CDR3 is CASSQFAGNQPQHF. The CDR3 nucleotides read TGTGCCAGCAGCCAATTTGCTGGCAATCAGCCCCAGCATTTT.

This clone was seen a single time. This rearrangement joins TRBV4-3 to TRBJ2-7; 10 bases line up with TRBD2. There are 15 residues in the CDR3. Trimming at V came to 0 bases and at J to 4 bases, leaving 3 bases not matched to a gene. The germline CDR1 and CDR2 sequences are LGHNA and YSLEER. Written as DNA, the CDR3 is TGCGCCAGCAGCCAAGATCTTAGCGGGGGGTACGAGCAGTACTTC. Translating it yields CASSQDLSGGYEQYF.

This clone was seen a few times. The CDR3 here is CASSLDAGANVLTF. In DNA, the CDR3 is TGCGCCAGCAGCTTGGACGCCGGGGCCAACGTCCTGACTTTC. The J gene is TRBJ2-6, the V gene TRBV5-1; no definite D call. V gave up 0 bases and J gave up 4 bases, with 5 bases separating them. CDR3 length: 14 amino acids. Germline CDR1 reads SGHRS; CDR2 reads YFSETQ.

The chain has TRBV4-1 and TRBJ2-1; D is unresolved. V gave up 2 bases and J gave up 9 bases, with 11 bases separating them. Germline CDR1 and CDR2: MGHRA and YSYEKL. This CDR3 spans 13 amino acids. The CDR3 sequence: CASSQRRWSEQFF. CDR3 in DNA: TGCGCCAGCAGCCAAAGACGGTGGAGTGAGCAGTTCTTC.

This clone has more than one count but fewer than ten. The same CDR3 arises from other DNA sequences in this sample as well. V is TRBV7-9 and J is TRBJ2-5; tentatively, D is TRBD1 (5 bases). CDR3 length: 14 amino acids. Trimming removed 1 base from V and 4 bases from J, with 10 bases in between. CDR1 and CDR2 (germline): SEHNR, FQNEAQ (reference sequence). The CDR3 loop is CASSLVGQGETQYF. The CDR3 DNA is TGTGCCAGCAGCTTAGTTGGGCAGGGAGAGACCCAGTACTTC.

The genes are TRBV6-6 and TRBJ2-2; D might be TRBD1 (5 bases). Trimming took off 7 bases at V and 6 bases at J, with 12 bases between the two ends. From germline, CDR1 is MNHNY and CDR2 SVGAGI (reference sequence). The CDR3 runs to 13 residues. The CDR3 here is CASIQGLAGELFF. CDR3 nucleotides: TGTGCCAGCATCCAGGGCCTCGCCGGGGAGCTGTTTTTT.

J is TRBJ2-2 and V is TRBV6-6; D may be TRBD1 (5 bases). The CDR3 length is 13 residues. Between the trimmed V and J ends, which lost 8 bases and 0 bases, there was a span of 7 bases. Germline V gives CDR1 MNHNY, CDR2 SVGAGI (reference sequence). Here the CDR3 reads CASLGANTGELFF. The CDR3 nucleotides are TGTGCCAGCCTAGGGGCGAACACCGGGGAGCTGTTTTTT.